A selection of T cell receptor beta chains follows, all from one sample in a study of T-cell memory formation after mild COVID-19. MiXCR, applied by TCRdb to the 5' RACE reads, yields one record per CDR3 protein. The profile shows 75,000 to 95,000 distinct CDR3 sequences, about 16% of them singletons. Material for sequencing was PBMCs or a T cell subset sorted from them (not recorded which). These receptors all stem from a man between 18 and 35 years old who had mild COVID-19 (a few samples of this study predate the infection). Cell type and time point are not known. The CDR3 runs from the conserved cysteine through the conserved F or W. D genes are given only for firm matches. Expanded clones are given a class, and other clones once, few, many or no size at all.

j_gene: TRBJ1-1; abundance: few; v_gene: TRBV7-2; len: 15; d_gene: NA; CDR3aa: CASSFFSSEIDEAFF; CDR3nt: TGTGCCAGCAGCTTCTTCTCGAGCGAGATAGATGAAGCTTTCTTT
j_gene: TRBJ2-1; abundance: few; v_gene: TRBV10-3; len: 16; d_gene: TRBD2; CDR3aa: CAISEGSGGQSPEQFF; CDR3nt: TGTGCCATCAGTGAAGGTAGCGGGGGCCAGTCACCTGAGCAGTTCTTC
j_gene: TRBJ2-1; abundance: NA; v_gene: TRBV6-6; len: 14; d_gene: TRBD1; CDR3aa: CASSAGTVYNEQFF; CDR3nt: TGTGCCAGCAGTGCCGGGACAGTCTACAATGAGCAGTTCTTC
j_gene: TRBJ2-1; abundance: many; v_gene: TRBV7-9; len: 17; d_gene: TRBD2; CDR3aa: CASSLAAGVTLYNEQFF; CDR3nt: TGTGCCAGCAGCTTAGCGGCGGGGGTCACCCTCTACAATGAGCAGTTCTTC
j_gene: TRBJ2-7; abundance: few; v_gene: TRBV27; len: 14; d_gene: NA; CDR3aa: CASSLKQHSYEQYF; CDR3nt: TGTGCCAGCAGTTTAAAACAGCACTCCTACGAGCAGTACTTC
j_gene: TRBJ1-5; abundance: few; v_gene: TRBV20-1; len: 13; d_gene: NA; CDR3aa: CSARFRRQQPQHF; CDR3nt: TGCAGTGCTAGATTCCGGAGGCAACAGCCCCAGCATTTT
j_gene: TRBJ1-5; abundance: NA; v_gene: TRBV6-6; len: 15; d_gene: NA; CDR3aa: CASSYLSQGTQPQHF; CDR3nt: TGTGCCAGCAGTTACCTGAGCCAGGGTACCCAGCCCCAGCATTTT
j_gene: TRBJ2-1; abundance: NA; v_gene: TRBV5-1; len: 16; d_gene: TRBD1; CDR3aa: CASSWGQGATYNEQFF; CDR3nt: TGCGCCAGCAGCTGGGGACAGGGGGCTACCTACAATGAGCAGTTCTTC
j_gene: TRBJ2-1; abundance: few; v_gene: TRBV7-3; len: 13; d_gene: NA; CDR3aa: CASSSTEYNEQFF; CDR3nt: TGTGCCAGCAGCTCGACAGAGTACAATGAGCAGTTCTTC
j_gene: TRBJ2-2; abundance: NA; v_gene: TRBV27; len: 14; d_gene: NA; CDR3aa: CASSFGTPTGELFF; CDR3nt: TGTGCCAGCAGCTTCGGGACTCCTACCGGGGAGCTGTTTTTT
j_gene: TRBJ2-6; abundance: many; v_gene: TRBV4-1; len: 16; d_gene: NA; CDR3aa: CASSLWGTDAANVLTF; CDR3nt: TGCGCCAGCAGCCTTTGGGGGACCGACGCGGCCAACGTCCTGACTTTC
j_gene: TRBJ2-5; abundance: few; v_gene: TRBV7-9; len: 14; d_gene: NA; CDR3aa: CASSSLFLQETQYF; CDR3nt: TGTGCCAGCAGCTCCCTGTTTCTCCAAGAGACCCAGTACTTC
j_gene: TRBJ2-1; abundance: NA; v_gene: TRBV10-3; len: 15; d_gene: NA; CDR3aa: CAISERVEGYNEQFF; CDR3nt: TGTGCCATCAGTGAAAGAGTTGAGGGATACAATGAGCAGTTCTTC
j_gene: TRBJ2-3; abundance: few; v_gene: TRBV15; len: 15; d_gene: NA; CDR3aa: CATSPQGPGTDTQYF; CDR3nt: TGTGCCACCAGCCCCCAGGGACCCGGCACAGATACGCAGTATTTT
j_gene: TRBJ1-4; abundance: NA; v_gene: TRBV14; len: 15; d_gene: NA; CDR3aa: CASSQESITNEKLFF; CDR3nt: TGTGCCAGCAGCCAAGAAAGCATAACTAATGAAAAACTGTTTTTT
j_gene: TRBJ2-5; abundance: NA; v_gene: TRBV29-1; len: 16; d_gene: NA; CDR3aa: CSAESGAAIPEETQYF; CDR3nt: TGCAGCGCAGAGTCGGGGGCAGCTATACCCGAAGAGACCCAGTACTTC
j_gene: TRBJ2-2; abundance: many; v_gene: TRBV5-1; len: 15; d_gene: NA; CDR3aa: CASSPGSRNTGELFF; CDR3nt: TGCGCCAGCAGCCCAGGCAGCCGTAACACCGGGGAGCTGTTTTTT
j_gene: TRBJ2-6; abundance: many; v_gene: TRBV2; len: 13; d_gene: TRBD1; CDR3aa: CARQGGGANVLTF; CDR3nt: TGTGCCAGACAGGGGGGCGGGGCCAACGTCCTGACTTTC
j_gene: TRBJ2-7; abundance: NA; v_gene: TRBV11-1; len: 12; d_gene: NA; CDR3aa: CASSSRAYEQYF; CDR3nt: TGTGCCAGCAGCTCCAGGGCCTACGAGCAGTACTTC
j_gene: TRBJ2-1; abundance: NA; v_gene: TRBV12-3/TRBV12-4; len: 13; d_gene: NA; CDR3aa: CASSLDGGDEQFF; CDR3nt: TGTGCCAGCAGCCTGGACGGTGGCGATGAGCAGTTCTTC
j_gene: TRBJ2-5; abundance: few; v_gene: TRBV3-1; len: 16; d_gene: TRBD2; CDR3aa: CASSPSGGLQQETQYF; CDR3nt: TGTGCCAGCAGCCCTAGCGGGGGCCTTCAACAAGAGACCCAGTACTTC
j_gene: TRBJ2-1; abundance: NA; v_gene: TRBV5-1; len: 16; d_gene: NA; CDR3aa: CASSQGLSVGYNEQFF; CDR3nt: TGCGCCAGCAGCCAAGGCCTTAGTGTGGGCTACAATGAGCAGTTCTTC
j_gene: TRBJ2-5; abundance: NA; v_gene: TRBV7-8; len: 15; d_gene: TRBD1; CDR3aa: CASSLSRGLGETQYF; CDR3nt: TGTGCCAGCAGCTTAAGCAGGGGGCTTGGGGAGACCCAGTACTTC
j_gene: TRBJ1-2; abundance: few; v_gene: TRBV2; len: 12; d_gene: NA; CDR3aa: CARLRADYGYTF; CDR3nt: TGTGCCAGGTTACGCGCGGACTATGGCTACACCTTC
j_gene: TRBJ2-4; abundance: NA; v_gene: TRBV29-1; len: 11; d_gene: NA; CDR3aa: CSVDDKSIQYF; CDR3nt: TGCAGCGTTGACGACAAGAGCATTCAGTACTTC
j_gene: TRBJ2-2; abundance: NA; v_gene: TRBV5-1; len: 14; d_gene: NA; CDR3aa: CASTRLRNTGELFF; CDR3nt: TGCGCCAGCACCCGACTGCGGAACACCGGGGAGCTGTTTTTT
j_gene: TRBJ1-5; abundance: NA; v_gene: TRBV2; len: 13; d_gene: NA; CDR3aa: CASNPTATGPQHF; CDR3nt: TGTGCCAGCAATCCGACAGCGACGGGGCCCCAGCATTTT
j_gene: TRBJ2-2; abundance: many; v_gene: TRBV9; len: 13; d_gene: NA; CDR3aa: CASSPSGTGELFF; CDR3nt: TGTGCCAGCAGCCCCTCGGGGACCGGGGAGCTGTTTTTT
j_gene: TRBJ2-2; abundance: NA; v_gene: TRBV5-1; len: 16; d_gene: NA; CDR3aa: CASSSPGLKNTGELFF; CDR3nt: TGCGCCAGCAGCTCTCCGGGACTGAAGAACACCGGGGAGCTGTTTTTT
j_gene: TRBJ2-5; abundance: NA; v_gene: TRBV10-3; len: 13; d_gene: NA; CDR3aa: CAIKRTEEETQYF; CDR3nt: TGTGCCATCAAAAGGACAGAGGAAGAGACCCAGTACTTC
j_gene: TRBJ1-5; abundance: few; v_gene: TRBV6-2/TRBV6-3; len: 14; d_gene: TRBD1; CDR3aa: CASSYDRGHQPQHF; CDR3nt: TGTGCCAGCAGCTACGACAGGGGCCATCAGCCCCAGCATTTT
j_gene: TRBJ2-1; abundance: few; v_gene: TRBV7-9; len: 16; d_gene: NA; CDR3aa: CASSPATGPSYNEQFF; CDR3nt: TGTGCCAGCAGCCCCGCGACAGGTCCCTCCTACAATGAGCAGTTCTTC
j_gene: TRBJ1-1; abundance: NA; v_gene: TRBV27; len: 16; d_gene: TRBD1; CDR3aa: CASSPARRDRNTEAFF; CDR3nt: TGTGCCAGCAGCCCCGCCCGCCGGGACAGGAACACTGAAGCTTTCTTT
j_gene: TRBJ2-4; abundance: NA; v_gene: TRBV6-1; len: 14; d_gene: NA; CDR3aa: CASSETGINDIQYF; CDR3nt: TGTGCCAGCAGCGAAACAGGGATTAATGACATTCAGTACTTC
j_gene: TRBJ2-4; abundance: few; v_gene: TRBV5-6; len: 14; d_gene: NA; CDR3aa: CASSYRAPKNIQYF; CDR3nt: TGTGCCAGCAGTTACAGGGCCCCGAAAAACATTCAGTACTTC
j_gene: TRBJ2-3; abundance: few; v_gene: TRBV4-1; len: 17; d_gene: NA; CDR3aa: CASSQDDGAWSSDTQYF; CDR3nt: TGCGCCAGCAGCCAAGATGATGGGGCGTGGTCCTCAGATACGCAGTATTTT
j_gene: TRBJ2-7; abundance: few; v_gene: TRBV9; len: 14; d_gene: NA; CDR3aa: CASSLTGGLYEQYF; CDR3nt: TGTGCCAGCAGCTTAACCGGGGGGCTATACGAGCAGTACTTC
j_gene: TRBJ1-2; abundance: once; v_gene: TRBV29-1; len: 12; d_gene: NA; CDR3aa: CSVMGTVYGYTF; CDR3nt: TGCAGCGTTATGGGGACGGTCTATGGCTACACCTTC
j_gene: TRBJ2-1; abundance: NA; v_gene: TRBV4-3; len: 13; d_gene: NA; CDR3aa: CASSLFRPEEQFF; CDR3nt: TGCGCCAGCAGCCTCTTCCGCCCGGAGGAGCAGTTCTTC
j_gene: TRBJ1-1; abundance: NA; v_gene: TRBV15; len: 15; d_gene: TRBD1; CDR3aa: CATSRVGQGSPEAFF; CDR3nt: TGTGCCACCAGCAGGGTAGGACAGGGGAGCCCTGAAGCTTTCTTT
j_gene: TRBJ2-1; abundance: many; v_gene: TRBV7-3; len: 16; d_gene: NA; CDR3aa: CASSPTPGLTYNEQFF; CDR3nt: TGTGCCAGCAGTCCCACACCGGGACTGACGTACAATGAGCAGTTCTTC